Listed below are T cell receptor beta chains from one sample, sequenced in a study of neurological immune-mediated disorders. MiXCR was run by TCRdb on the 5' RACE reads, yielding one entry per CDR3 protein. Among about 41,000 distinct CDR3 sequences listed, 10% to 15% were seen once. Specimen: PBMCs. The receptors derive from a female donor in good health. CDR3s include the opening cysteine and the closing phenylalanine or tryptophan. The D gene is left open where the match is weak. Only some rows state a clone size, as once, few, many or a class for expanded clones.

D	V	J	size	CDR3	DNA
TRBD1	TRBV5-1	TRBJ1-4	many	CASSWRPGQTTNEKLFF	TGCGCCAGCAGCTGGAGACCGGGACAGACAACTAATGAAAAACTGTTTTTT
-	TRBV5-1	TRBJ2-3	-	CASSLDLSTDTKYF	TGCGCCAGCAGCTTGGACTTAAGCACAGATACAAAGTATTTT
-	TRBV14	TRBJ2-7	many	CASSRSGTLAYEQYF	TGTGCCAGCAGCCGCTCCGGGACCCTGGCCTACGAGCAGTACTTC
-	TRBV6-5	TRBJ1-1	few	CASSFETGPNTEAFF	TGTGCCAGCAGTTTCGAAACAGGCCCGAACACTGAAGCTTTCTTT
-	TRBV25-1	TRBJ1-1	many	CASSENSFMNTEAFF	TGTGCCAGCAGTGAAAACAGCTTCATGAACACTGAAGCTTTCTTT
-	TRBV25-1	TRBJ2-4	many	CASNPGSPDIQYF	TGTGCCAGCAACCCCGGGAGCCCCGACATTCAGTACTTC
TRBD1	TRBV20-1	TRBJ2-1	many	CSAREPGQGSEQFF	TGCAGTGCTAGAGAGCCGGGACAGGGTAGCGAGCAGTTCTTC
-	TRBV7-3	TRBJ1-2	many	CASSLSGTGAYGYTF	TGTGCCAGCAGCTTATCAGGAACGGGGGCATATGGCTACACCTTC
-	TRBV4-1	TRBJ1-3	many	CASSQESPGSIGNTIYF	TGCGCCAGCAGCCAAGAATCCCCAGGGTCTATTGGAAACACCATATATTTT
-	TRBV4-1	TRBJ1-2	few	CASSQGGRYGYTF	TGCGCCAGCAGCCAAGGTGGACGCTATGGCTACACCTTC
-	TRBV7-9	TRBJ1-3	many	CASSLPRQRQSSGNTIYF	TGTGCCAGCAGCTTACCTAGACAGCGCCAGAGCTCTGGAAACACCATATATTTT
-	TRBV6-5	TRBJ2-7	many	CASSSPSTQSGEQYF	TGTGCCAGCAGTTCCCCAAGCACGCAGTCTGGGGAGCAGTACTTC
-	TRBV14	TRBJ1-2	-	CASSPDSQTLYGYTF	TGTGCCAGCAGCCCGGATTCACAGACACTTTATGGCTACACCTTC
TRBD1	TRBV20-1	TRBJ1-5	many	CSASATGEAHQPQHF	TGCAGTGCTAGTGCCACAGGGGAAGCACATCAGCCCCAGCATTTT
TRBD2	TRBV27	TRBJ2-7	many	CASSFSGTSIYEQYF	TGTGCCAGCAGTTTTAGCGGGACTTCGATCTACGAGCAGTACTTC
-	TRBV27	TRBJ1-3	many	CASSPYGEGNTIYF	TGTGCCAGCAGCCCTTATGGGGAAGGAAACACCATATATTTT
-	TRBV4-2	TRBJ2-3	many	CASSPGQAFTDTQYF	TGTGCCAGCAGCCCTGGGCAGGCGTTCACAGATACGCAGTATTTT
-	TRBV6-6	TRBJ1-1	many	CASSYGQMNTEAFF	TGTGCCAGCAGTTATGGACAGATGAACACTGAAGCTTTCTTT
TRBD2	TRBV5-1	TRBJ2-2	few	CASSSPGRADGELFF	TGCGCCAGCAGCTCCCCTGGGAGGGCCGACGGGGAGCTGTTTTTT
TRBD1	TRBV4-1	TRBJ1-1	many	CASSDGQGAFF	TGCGCCAGCAGCGACGGACAGGGGGCTTTCTTT
-	TRBV21-1	TRBJ2-7	many	CASSSQLAARGYEQYF	TGTGCCAGCAGCTCCCAACTAGCGGCTCGGGGCTACGAGCAGTACTTC
-	TRBV6-4	TRBJ1-2	many	CASSPGAPVYGYTF	TGTGCCAGCAGTCCCGGGGCTCCCGTATATGGCTACACCTTC
-	TRBV5-1	TRBJ2-1	many	CASSEQGYNEQFF	TGCGCCAGCAGCGAACAGGGATACAATGAGCAGTTCTTC
-	TRBV4-1	TRBJ1-2	many	CASSQELRANYGYTF	TGCGCCAGCAGCCAAGAGTTGAGAGCTAACTATGGCTACACCTTC
-	TRBV5-5	TRBJ2-7	many	CASSGVGAPGDQYF	TGTGCCAGCAGCGGGGTGGGTGCACCCGGGGACCAGTACTTC
-	TRBV9	TRBJ2-5	many	CASSVAAGGTRETQYF	TGTGCCAGCAGCGTAGCCGCGGGCGGGACCCGGGAGACCCAGTACTTC
-	TRBV20-1	TRBJ1-1	medium-sized	CSAREGLNTEAFF	TGCAGTGCTAGAGAAGGCTTGAACACTGAAGCTTTCTTT
-	TRBV7-2	TRBJ1-5	many	CASSSSTGYQPQHF	TGTGCCAGCAGCTCCAGTACAGGGTATCAGCCCCAGCATTTT
-	TRBV7-2	TRBJ2-3	many	CASSPGRWTTDTQYF	TGTGCCAGCAGCCCGGGCCGGTGGACCACAGATACGCAGTATTTT
-	TRBV6-5	TRBJ1-6	many	CASSYNRAVSPLHF	TGTGCCAGCAGTTACAATCGCGCGGTCTCACCCCTCCACTTT
TRBD1	TRBV3-1	TRBJ2-2	many	CASSQDWTGGRLFF	TGTGCCAGCAGCCAAGACTGGACAGGGGGCCGGCTGTTTTTT
TRBD1	TRBV28	TRBJ1-2	many	CASSLLTGGSGYTF	TGTGCCAGCAGTTTGCTAACAGGGGGAAGTGGCTACACCTTC
TRBD2	TRBV6-5	TRBJ2-5	many	CASSYAGGPETQYF	TGTGCCAGCAGTTACGCGGGGGGACCCGAGACCCAGTACTTC
TRBD2	TRBV12-3/TRBV12-4	TRBJ2-3	many	CASSLAVLAATTDTQYF	TGTGCCAGCAGTTTAGCGGTTCTAGCGGCTACCACAGATACGCAGTATTTT
TRBD1	TRBV18	TRBJ1-1	many	CASSRAPGQGNTEAFF	TGTGCCAGCTCACGCGCGCCGGGACAGGGGAACACTGAAGCTTTCTTT
-	TRBV5-1	TRBJ1-2	many	CASSLRAGGPNYGYTF	TGCGCCAGCAGCTTGAGGGCCGGAGGCCCTAACTATGGCTACACCTTC